The clone carrying this T cell receptor (beta chain) was observed a single time. The data were taken from a study of shared clonotypes between healthy human individuals. The table came from immunoSEQ multiplex PCR; TCRdb's copy has only in-frame clones and leaves some out. The sample lists a few million clones; around nine tenths were seen once. The ends were cut back, 7 bases at V and 1 base at J, with 11 bases in the middle. The CDR3 extends over 13 amino acids. From germline, CDR1 is SGHTS and CDR2 YDEGEE. The chain has TRBV5-8 and TRBJ1-1; TRBD1 is a possible D gene (6 bases). The sequencing input was naive CD4+ T cells sorted from blood. Described subset: CD45RA+ positively selected. This clonotype was sampled from a man aged 18 to 29 in good health. The CDR3 coding sequence is TGTGCCAGCTTCATGGACAGGAACACTGAAGCTTTCTTT. It translates to CASFMDRNTEAFF.